This entry lists 26 T cell receptor beta chains sequenced from one sample in a study of blood T cell repertoires in COVID-19. Here immunoSEQ multiplex PCR was the method, and the copy in TCRdb shows in-frame clones only, minus some. This table has under 500,000 clones, about 85% appearing once. Sequencing was done on a sample of PBMCs or T cells enriched from blood (not recorded which). These receptors all stem from a woman between 18 and 29 years old with acute COVID-19.

This sequence joins TRBV14 and TRBJ1-1; 8 nucleotides agree with TRBD1. J lost 13 bases, V lost 5 bases, and 15 bases had no gene match. The CDR3 contains 14 residues. Germline CDR1 reads SGHDN; CDR2 reads FVKESK. CDR3 coding DNA: TGTGCCAGCAGCGCCAAGTGGGACAGGACCCACGTTTTCTTT. Protein sequence: CASSAKWDRTHVFF.

This clone was recorded once. The genes are TRBV7-3 and TRBJ1-1, with D uncertain. This CDR3 has 14 residues. V lost 5 bases to trimming and J lost 6 bases, with 16 bases between them. Germline-derived CDR1 and CDR2 are SGHTA and FQGTGA. The CDR3 sequence: CASSRDRLQSEAFF. The CDR3 DNA reads as TGTGCCAGCAGCCGGGATCGGTTACAGTCTGAAGCTTTCTTT.

This chain links TRBV4-3 with TRBJ2-1, with 7 bases that match TRBD2. CDR3 length equals 17 residues. Per the germline V gene, CDR1 is LGHNA and CDR2 is YSLEER. The V and J ends lost 0 bases and 10 bases, in that order; junction bases with no gene match: 15. The CDR3, as DNA: TGCGCCAGCAGCCAAGACCGACTAGCCGGCGGGAGATACGAGCAGTTCTTC. As protein: CASSQDRLAGGRYEQFF.

The genes are TRBV5-4 and TRBJ2-7, with D maybe TRBD2 (6 bases). This CDR3 has 13 amino acids. The V end was cut by 0 bases, the J end by 5 bases, with 9 bases between. CDR1 SGHNT and CDR2 YYREEE come from the germline V gene (reference sequence). CDR3 DNA sequence: TGTGCCAGCAGCTTGGTCGGAGGGAACGAGCAGTACTTC. This gives the protein CASSLVGGNEQYF.

This clone was seen a few times. CDR3 sequence: CASSDSYGGYEQYF. CDR3 DNA: TGCGCCAGCAGTGATTCCTACGGCGGATACGAGCAGTACTTC. The gene calls are TRBV10-2 and TRBJ2-7; D is uncertain. Germline loops: CDR1 WSHSY, CDR2 SAAADI. The CDR3 spans 14 residues. V was cut by 3 bases and J by 4 bases, with 13 bases left in between.

The chain uses TRBV27 and TRBJ2-3, with TRBD1 as a possible D gene (6 bases). Trimming removed 4 bases at V and 2 bases at J, with 13 bases between. Per the germline V gene, CDR1 is MNHEY and CDR2 is SMNVEV (reference sequence). CDR3 length: 15 amino acids. In DNA form, the CDR3 reads TGTGCCAGCAGTTCGGACAGATTTCTCACAGATACGCAGTATTTT. Amino acid sequence: CASSSDRFLTDTQYF.

The CDR3 reads CASSRLQGGTEAFF. The DNA of the CDR3 is TGTGCCAGCAGCCGATTACAAGGGGGCACTGAAGCTTTCTTT. The gene calls are TRBV14 and TRBJ1-1, with a tentative D call TRBD1 (6 bases). The CDR3 length is 14 residues. V was cut by 4 bases and J by 4 bases, with 13 bases left in between. Germline-derived CDR1 and CDR2 are SGHDN and FVKESK.

The V and J genes are TRBV6-5 and TRBJ1-1; 7 nucleotides agree with TRBD1. CDR3 length: 14 amino acids. Trimming took 6 bases from V and 3 from J; bases not matched to a gene: 7. The germline V gene encodes CDR1 MNHEY and CDR2 SVGAGI. DNA of the CDR3: TGTGCCAGCAGCCAAAAGGACAGGTACACTGAAGCTTTCTTT. It encodes CASSQKDRYTEAFF.

The V and J genes are TRBV6-4 and TRBJ2-1; 9 bases map to TRBD1. Germline assignment: CDR1 MRHNA and CDR2 SNTAGT. V shed 3 bases and J 4 bases; nucleotides not matched to a gene: 7. The length of the CDR3 is 16 residues. The CDR3: CASSETGGPSYNEQFF. CDR3 nucleotides: TGTGCCAGCAGTGAAACAGGGGGCCCTTCTTACAATGAGCAGTTCTTC.

The V gene is TRBV5-1, the J gene TRBJ1-1; D remains unclear. CDR3 size: 13 residues. Trimming removed 5 bases at V and 6 bases at J, with 14 bases between. Germline V gene sequence: CDR1 SGHRS, CDR2 YFSETQ. The CDR3, as DNA: TGCGCCAGCAGGGGTGAGTGGGCGTCTGAAGCTTTCTTT. The encoded protein is CASRGEWASEAFF. Combining the CDR3 with reference TRBV5-1 and TRBJ1-1 gives the whole variable domain KAGVTQTPRYLIKTRGQQVTLSCSPISGHRSVSWYQQTPGQGLQFLFEYFSETQRNKGNFPGRFSGRQFSNSRSEMNVSTLELGDSALYLCASRGEWASEAFFGQGTRLTVV.

The chain combines TRBV7-2 with TRBJ1-1; D ambiguous. With 3 bases removed from V and 0 bases from J, the gap between germline ends came to 8 bases. This CDR3 has 14 residues. Germline V gives CDR1 SGHTA, CDR2 FQGNSA. CDR3 DNA: TGTGCCAGCAGCTTCTCCCAGGTGAACACTGAAGCTTTCTTT. As protein: CASSFSQVNTEAFF. Full variable domain (remainder filled in from reference TRBV7-2 and TRBJ1-1): GAGVSQSPSNKVTEKGKDVELRCDPISGHTALYWYRQSLGQGLEFLIYFQGNSAPDKSGLPSDRFSAERTGGSVSTLTIQRTQQEDSAVYLCASSFSQVNTEAFFGQGTRLTVV.

The gene calls are TRBV6-5 and TRBJ2-7; D is uncertain. Germline-derived CDR1 and CDR2 are MNHEY and SVGAGI. The CDR3 loop spans 12 amino acids. Trimming pared 10 bases from V and 1 base from J, leaving 11 bases between. The CDR3 loop is CAIRLASYEQYF. CDR3 nucleotides: TGTGCCATCCGACTCGCTTCCTACGAGCAGTACTTC.

This clone was observed a handful of times. V usage is TRBV18 and J usage is TRBJ1-3, with D possibly matching TRBD1 (6 bases). CDR3 length: 13 amino acids. CDR1 is KGHSH, CDR2 LQKENI, per germline. V lost 4 bases and J lost 8, with 12 bases in between. In nucleotides, the CDR3 is TGTGCCAGCTCACTTGGCCACAGGGACACCATATATTTT. It is translated as CASSLGHRDTIYF.

This chain links TRBV11-3 with TRBJ2-3; the match to TRBD2 covers 7 bases. CDR3 size: 13 residues. V lost 8 bases and J lost 3; bases outside the gene matches: 5. The germline gives CDR1 SGHNT, CDR2 YENEEA. DNA for the CDR3: TGTGCCAGCGGGAGGGGTGTGACAGATACGCAGTATTTT. Protein: CASGRGVTDTQYF.

The V and J genes are TRBV12-5 and TRBJ2-2; TRBD1 aligns across 8 bases. V lost 4 bases, J lost 8 bases, and 9 bases stayed unmatched. This CDR3 has 15 residues. Germline loops: CDR1 LGHNT, CDR2 FRNRAP. CDR3: CASGSRTGWSGELFF. The CDR3 DNA reads TGTGCTAGTGGTTCGAGGACAGGGTGGTCGGGGGAGCTGTTTTTT.

The chain joins TRBV6-5 to TRBJ2-7; 7 nucleotides match TRBD1. The V gene's germline CDR1 is MNHEY and CDR2 SVGAGI. Trimming removed 2 bases from V and 3 bases from J; junction bases left unmatched: 7. The CDR3 covers 15 residues. CDR3 nucleotides: TGTGCCAGCAGTTACGCGACAGGGTTGAACTACGAGCAGTACTTC. It translates to CASSYATGLNYEQYF.

The gene calls are TRBV29-1 and TRBJ2-7; 7 bases line up with TRBD2. V was clipped by 1 base and J by 4 bases; unmatched bases: 4. Germline CDR1 reads SQVTM; CDR2 reads ANQGSEA. CDR3 length equals 13 residues. The CDR3 here is CSVEGGGKYEQYF. CDR3 DNA: TGCAGCGTTGAAGGGGGAGGGAAGTACGAGCAGTACTTC.

V gene TRBV9 combines with J gene TRBJ2-6, with 7 bases lining up with TRBD1. Germline lookup yields CDR1 SGDLS and CDR2 YYNGEE. The CDR3 has 18 amino acids. Unmatched junction bases numbered 6, after V lost 0 bases and J lost 0 bases. CDR3 in amino acids: CASSVAGQRTSGANVLTF. CDR3 sequence (DNA): TGTGCCAGCAGCGTAGCGGGACAGCGAACCTCTGGGGCCAACGTCCTGACTTTC.

The genes are TRBV5-1 and TRBJ1-2, with 8 bases matching TRBD1. The germline V gene has CDR1 SGHRS and CDR2 YFSETQ. J gave up 5 bases and V 4 bases, and 10 bases lay outside the gene matches. This CDR3 has 15 residues. The CDR3 spells CASSARQGMDYGYTF. DNA of the CDR3: TGCGCCAGCAGCGCCCGACAGGGGATGGATTATGGCTACACCTTC.

The CDR3, as DNA: TGTGCCAGTAGTAGGGCAGGAGGAGAGACCCAGTACTTC. Translating gives CASSRAGGETQYF. The chain couples TRBV19 to TRBJ2-5, with D possibly being TRBD2 (5 bases). The CDR3 is 13 residues long. The germline V gene has CDR1 LNHDA and CDR2 SQIVND (reference sequence). The ends were cut back, 4 bases at V and 4 bases at J, with 10 bases in the middle.

The chain carries TRBV10-3 and TRBJ1-2; unclear D gene. The CDR3 extends over 14 amino acids. Trimming took 2 bases from V and 3 from J, leaving 10 bases between them. Per germline, CDR1 ENHRY and CDR2 SYGVKD. DNA of the CDR3: TGTGCCATCAGTGAGGGCATCAGTCACTATGGCTACACCTTC. Residues: CAISEGISHYGYTF.

V and J are TRBV21-1 and TRBJ1-3; the table's TRBD1 call for D was not verified on the DNA. TRBV21-1 is marked as a pseudogene. The CDR3 is 15 residues long. This CDR3 is CASSKVTASGNTIYF. CDR3 in DNA: TGTGCCAGCAGCAAAGTCACAGCCTCTGGAAACACCATATATTTT.

The sample holds one count of this clone. J is TRBJ2-2 and V is TRBV11-2; D uncertain. The V and J ends lost 3 bases and 6 bases respectively, with 5 bases between them. Germline V gene sequence: CDR1 SGHAT, CDR2 FQNNGV. This CDR3 is built from 12 residues. CDR3 coding DNA: TGTGCCAGCAGCTTGCGGTCCGGGGAGCTGTTTTTT. Residues: CASSLRSGELFF.

The CDR3 loop reads CASSLDRGAYEQYF. Here the CDR3 DNA reads TGTGCCAGCAGTTTGGACAGGGGTGCCTACGAGCAGTACTTC. This chain connects TRBV6-5 to TRBJ2-7; 9 bases align to TRBD1. There are 14 residues in the CDR3. The germline V gene has CDR1 MNHEY and CDR2 SVGAGI. V lost 4 bases and J lost 2; bases outside the gene matches: 3.

The CDR3 here is CASSDGGDTEAFF. In DNA form, the CDR3 reads TGTGCCAGCAGTGACGGCGGGGACACTGAAGCTTTCTTT. The rearrangement uses TRBV2 and TRBJ1-1, with unresolved D. This CDR3 spans 13 amino acids. CDR1 and CDR2 from the germline V gene are SNHLY and FYNNEI. Trimming took off 3 bases at V and 3 bases at J, with 8 bases between the two ends.

The V call is TRBV6-1, the J call TRBJ1-1; D unclear. The CDR3 runs to 14 residues. Trimming removed 2 bases at V and 6 bases at J, with 13 bases between. The germline gives CDR1 MNHNS, CDR2 SASEGT. CDR3 DNA sequence: TGTGCCAGCAGTGAATACGGCAGAGGCGCTGAAGCTTTCTTT. Translated, it gives CASSEYGRGAEAFF.